This entry lists 17 T cell receptor beta chains sequenced from one sample in a study of shared clonotypes between healthy human individuals (dated by TCRdb to between 2020 and 2021). Libraries were built with the immunoSEQ multiplex PCR assay. The table was pulled from immuneACCESS by TCRdb, which kept in-frame rearrangements only. Such tables lose some clones; where checked, under half of the loss comes from unresolved V genes, and the rest has no known cause. The sample table shows hundreds of thousands of clones, and more than 70% are seen once. Together, the top ten hold more than 1.5% of the sample. The sequenced sample was memory CD4+ T cells sorted from blood. The sample's cell subset or site label, in plain terms: CD45RA-negative fraction. The receptors here all came from a young woman in good health.

This CDR3 is CATRAGGSETQYF. CDR3 sequence (DNA): TGCGCCACCCGAGCGGGAGGTTCAGAGACCCAGTACTTC. The V gene is TRBV5-1, the J gene TRBJ2-5; TRBD2 agrees at 9 bases. Per germline, CDR1 SGHRS and CDR2 YFSETQ. J gave up 4 bases and V 9 bases, and 7 bases lay outside the gene matches. The CDR3 covers 13 residues.

This chain joins TRBV28 and TRBJ1-1; D is ambiguous. Germline V gene data show CDR1 as MDHEN and CDR2 as SYDVKM. The CDR3 is 11 residues long. Trimming stripped 8 bases from V and 4 bases from J, with 8 bases between. The CDR3 region has the DNA TGTGCCAGCGGAATCATCACTGAAGCTTTCTTT. Amino acid sequence: CASGIITEAFF. Together with reference TRBV28 and TRBJ1-1, the CDR3 gives the full variable domain: DVKVTQSSRYLVKRTGEKVFLECVQDMDHENMFWYRQDPGLGLRLIYFSYDVKMKEKGDIPEGYSVSREKKERFSLILESASTNQTSMYLCASGIITEAFFGQGTRLTVV.

The V and J genes are TRBV28 and TRBJ1-1; possibly TRBD1 for D (6 bases). The CDR3 has 12 residues. V lost 4 bases, J lost 8 bases, and 11 bases lay in between. CDR1 and CDR2 from the germline V gene are MDHEN and SYDVKM. The CDR3 here is CASSWGGREAFF. In nucleotides, the CDR3 is TGTGCCAGCAGTTGGGGGGGGCGAGAAGCTTTCTTT.

This clone was picked up a small number of times. This sequence joins TRBV5-1 and TRBJ2-7; D is uncertain. The V gene's germline CDR1 is SGHRS and CDR2 YFSETQ. V gave up 0 bases and J gave up 3 bases, with 10 bases separating them. The CDR3 is 14 amino acids. The CDR3 reads CASSLGSSYYEQYF. The CDR3 DNA sequence: TGCGCCAGCAGCTTGGGAAGTTCTTACTACGAGCAGTACTTC. The full variable domain, in which reference TRBV5-1 and TRBJ2-7 provide the parts outside the CDR3, is KAGVTQTPRYLIKTRGQQVTLSCSPISGHRSVSWYQQTPGQGLQFLFEYFSETQRNKGNFPGRFSGRQFSNSRSEMNVSTLELGDSALYLCASSLGSSYYEQYFGPGTRLTVT.

This clone was observed a few times. The gene calls are TRBV25-1 and TRBJ2-2, with TRBD1 identical over 7 bases. The V and J ends lost 5 bases and 6 bases, in that order; junction bases with no gene match: 12. The CDR3 is 16 residues long. In germline, CDR1 is MGHDK, CDR2 SYGVNS. This CDR3 is CASSRATGKSAGELFF. The CDR3 DNA follows: TGTGCCAGCAGTAGGGCGACAGGGAAATCAGCCGGGGAGCTGTTTTTT.

The chain employs TRBV7-2 and TRBJ2-7, with 11 bases identical to TRBD1. Germline values: CDR1 SGHTA, CDR2 FQGNSA. This CDR3 has 16 residues. Trimming took 0 bases from V and 2 from J; bases not matched to a gene: 3. The CDR3 DNA follows: TGTGCCAGCAGCTTAGCCGGGACAGGGGGGACCTACGAGCAGTACTTC. Translated, it gives CASSLAGTGGTYEQYF.

The chain has TRBV2 and TRBJ2-3; D might be TRBD1 (5 bases). Germline V gene data show CDR1 as SNHLY and CDR2 as FYNNEI. V shed 5 bases and J shed 4 bases, with 13 bases lying between them. CDR3 length: 14 amino acids. The CDR3: CASSPFIRADTQYF. In DNA, the CDR3 is TGTGCCAGCAGTCCTTTCATCAGGGCAGATACGCAGTATTTT. The variable domain in full, with the rest retrieved from reference TRBV2 and TRBJ2-3, is EPEVTQTPSHQVTQMGQEVILRCVPISNHLYFYWYRQILGQKVEFLVSFYNNEISEKSEIFDDQFSVERPDGSNFTLKIRSTKLEDSAMYFCASSPFIRADTQYFGPGTRLTVL.

This chain joins TRBV4-1 and TRBJ2-5; D is uncertain. Germline lookup yields CDR1 MGHRA and CDR2 YSYEKL. This CDR3 contains 15 residues. Trimming shortened V by 3 bases and J by 1 base, and 12 bases separated the two germline ends. The CDR3 DNA follows: TGCGCCAGCAGCCAGGATGGACGGTTCCAAGAGACCCAGTACTTC. This translates into CASSQDGRFQETQYF.

This clone was seen only once. The chain joins TRBV6-6 to TRBJ2-1, with D possibly matching TRBD1 (5 bases). V was cut by 2 bases and J by 9 bases, with 8 bases left in between. The CDR3 spans 12 residues. Per germline, CDR1 MNHNY and CDR2 SVGAGI (reference sequence). CDR3 in amino acids: CASSYVGREQFF. CDR3 bases: TGTGCCAGCAGTTACGTGGGGCGTGAGCAGTTCTTC.

This clone was observed a handful of times. The V gene is TRBV30, the J gene TRBJ2-5, with TRBD2 matching over 11 bases. Germline loops: CDR1 GTSNPN, CDR2 SVGIG (reference sequence). Trimming removed 0 bases from V and 5 bases from J; junction bases left unmatched: 5. The CDR3 has 15 residues. CDR3 in DNA: TGTGCCTGGAGTGTAAAACTAGCGGGAGATGAGACCCAGTACTTC. This translates into CAWSVKLAGDETQYF.

This clone was seen ten or more times. The chain is built from TRBV7-3 and TRBJ2-5; D may be TRBD2 (6 bases). The CDR3 totals 15 residues. Germline V CDR1 and CDR2: SGHTA, FQGTGA. V was pared by 5 bases and J by 2 bases, with 15 bases between. The CDR3 DNA follows: TGTGCCAGCAGCAAAAACGCGGGATTACAAGAGACCCAGTACTTC. Residues: CASSKNAGLQETQYF.

This chain connects TRBV4-1 to TRBJ2-1, with a weak D call TRBD1 (5 bases). V lost 0 bases and J lost 0, with 6 bases in between. Germline CDR1 is MGHRA and CDR2 is YSYEKL. The CDR3 is 15 amino acids. CDR3 sequence: CASSQEGDSYNEQFF. The CDR3 DNA sequence: TGCGCCAGCAGCCAAGAAGGGGACTCCTACAATGAGCAGTTCTTC.

This clone came up a few times. This chain joins TRBV18 and TRBJ2-7; 12 nucleotides agree with TRBD2. The V segment lost 4 bases and the J segment 5 bases; nucleotides outside the gene matches: 6. This CDR3 region has 15 residues. Germline lookup yields CDR1 KGHSH and CDR2 LQKENI. The CDR3, as DNA: TGTGCCAGCTCACAGAGACTAGCGGGAGTCAACGAGCAGTACTTC. Protein sequence: CASSQRLAGVNEQYF.

The chain is built from TRBV7-6 and TRBJ1-1; D may be TRBD1 (5 bases). V shed 1 base and J shed 1 base, with 13 bases lying between them. The CDR3 length is 16 residues. Germline V gene data show CDR1 as SGHVS and CDR2 as FNYEAQ. CDR3 nucleotide sequence: TGTGCCAGCAGCTTAGGGGACGGCGGGGCGAACACTGAAGCTTTCTTT. Translated, it gives CASSLGDGGANTEAFF.

This sequence joins TRBV6-6 and TRBJ1-2; 8 nucleotides agree with TRBD1. Looked up from germline, CDR1 is MNHNY and CDR2 is SVGAGI (reference sequence). The CDR3 consists of 14 residues. V lost 6 bases and J lost 6; bases outside the gene matches: 9. CDR3 sequence reads: CASRGRQGFDGYTF. CDR3 sequence (DNA): TGTGCCAGCAGGGGAAGACAGGGGTTTGATGGCTACACCTTC.

This clone occurred once. This chain connects TRBV28 to TRBJ1-1; the D gene is possibly TRBD1 (5 bases). CDR1 MDHEN and CDR2 SYDVKM come from the germline V gene. The CDR3 runs 14 residues. The V end lost 2 bases, the J end lost 1 base, and 8 bases lay between the germline ends. The CDR3 here is CASSLLQENTEAFF. The CDR3 coding sequence is TGTGCCAGCAGTTTACTACAGGAGAACACTGAAGCTTTCTTT.

The gene calls are TRBV28 and TRBJ2-3; D is perhaps TRBD1 or TRBD2 (5 bases each). Per the germline V gene, CDR1 is MDHEN and CDR2 is SYDVKM. With 4 bases removed from V and 4 bases from J, the gap between germline ends came to 15 bases. The CDR3 has 15 residues. CDR3 nucleotide sequence: TGTGCCAGCAGTTCTCCCTCAGGGACGTCAGATACGCAGTATTTT. Its protein product is CASSSPSGTSDTQYF.